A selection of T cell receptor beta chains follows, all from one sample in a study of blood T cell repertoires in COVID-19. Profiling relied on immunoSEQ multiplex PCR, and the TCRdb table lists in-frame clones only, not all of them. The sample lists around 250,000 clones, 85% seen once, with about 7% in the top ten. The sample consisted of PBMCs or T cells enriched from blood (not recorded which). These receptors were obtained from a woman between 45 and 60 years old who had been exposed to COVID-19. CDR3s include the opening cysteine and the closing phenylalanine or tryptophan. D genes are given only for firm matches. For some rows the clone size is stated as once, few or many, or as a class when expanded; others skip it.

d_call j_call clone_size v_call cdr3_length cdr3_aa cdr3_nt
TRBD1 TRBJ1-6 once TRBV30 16 CAWTNKGASGNSPLHF TGTGCCTGGACTAACAAGGGGGCTTCTGGTAATTCACCCCTCCACTTT
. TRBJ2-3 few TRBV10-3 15 CAISEGPGGPDTQYF TGTGCCATCAGTGAGGGTCCGGGTGGTCCAGATACGCAGTATTTT
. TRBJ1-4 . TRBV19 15 CASSIEGYSNEKLFF TGTGCCAGTAGTATAGAGGGCTATTCTAATGAAAAACTGTTTTTT
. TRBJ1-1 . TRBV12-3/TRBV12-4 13 CAIRGVVKSEAFF TGTGCCATCAGGGGAGTGGTAAAGTCTGAAGCTTTCTTT
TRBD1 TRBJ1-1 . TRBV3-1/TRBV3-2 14 CASSPRGQGAEAFF TGTGCCAGCAGCCCCCGAGGACAGGGTGCTGAAGCTTTCTTT
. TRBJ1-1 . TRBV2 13 CASSRTSPFEAFF TGTGCCAGCAGTCGCACTTCGCCCTTTGAAGCTTTCTTT
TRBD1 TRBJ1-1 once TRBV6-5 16 CASSYGQGWFSTEAFF TGTGCCAGCAGTTATGGACAGGGCTGGTTTAGCACTGAAGCTTTCTTT
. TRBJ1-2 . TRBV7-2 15 CASSLGSPGRAGYTF TGTGCCAGCAGCTTAGGAAGCCCGGGCAGGGCCGGCTACACCTTC
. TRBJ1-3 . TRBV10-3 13 CAGRGTLADTIYF TGTGCCGGGCGGGGGACCCTCGCGGACACCATATATTTT
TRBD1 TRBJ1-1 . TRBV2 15 CASRPRTGADTEAFF TGTGCCAGCAGGCCCCGGACAGGGGCGGACACTGAAGCTTTCTTT
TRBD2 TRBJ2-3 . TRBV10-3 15 CAISSTSGGADTQYF TGTGCCATCAGTTCGACTAGCGGGGGCGCAGATACGCAGTATTTT